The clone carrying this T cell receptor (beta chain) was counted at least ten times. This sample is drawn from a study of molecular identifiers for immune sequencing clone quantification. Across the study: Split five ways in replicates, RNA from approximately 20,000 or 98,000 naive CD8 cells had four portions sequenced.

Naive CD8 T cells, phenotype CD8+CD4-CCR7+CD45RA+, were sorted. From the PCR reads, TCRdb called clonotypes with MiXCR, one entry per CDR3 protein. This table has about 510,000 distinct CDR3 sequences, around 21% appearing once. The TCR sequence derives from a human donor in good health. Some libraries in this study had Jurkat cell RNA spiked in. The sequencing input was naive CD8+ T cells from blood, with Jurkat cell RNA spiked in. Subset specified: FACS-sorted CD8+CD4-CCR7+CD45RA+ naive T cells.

In DNA, the CDR3 is TGCAGTGCTAGAGAACAGGGGTACACTGAAGCTTTCTTT. This codes for CSAREQGYTEAFF. V usage is TRBV20-1 and J usage is TRBJ1-1; 7 bases are a match to TRBD1. Per germline, CDR1 DFQATT and CDR2 SNEGSKA (reference sequence). This CDR3 has 13 amino acids. The ends lost 0 bases at V and 3 bases at J; junction bases unmatched: 1.